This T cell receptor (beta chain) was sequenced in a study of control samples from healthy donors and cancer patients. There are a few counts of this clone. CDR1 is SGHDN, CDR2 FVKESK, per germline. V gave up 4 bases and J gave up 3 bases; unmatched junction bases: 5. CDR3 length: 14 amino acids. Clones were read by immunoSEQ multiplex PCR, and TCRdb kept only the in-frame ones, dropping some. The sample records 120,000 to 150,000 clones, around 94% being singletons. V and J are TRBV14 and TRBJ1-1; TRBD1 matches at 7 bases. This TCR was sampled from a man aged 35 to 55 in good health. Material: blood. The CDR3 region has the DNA TGTGCCAGCAGCCCGACAGGGCTGGACACTGAAGCTTTCTTT. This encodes CASSPTGLDTEAFF.